This T cell receptor beta chain was observed in a study of blood T cells in healthy people across ages. Next came a second PCR, run for 7 to 11 cycles, which used a sample-barcoded 5' primer along with a J-beta primer mix. Each CDR3 protein is one row after TCRdb ran MiXCR on the 5' RACE reads. The sample includes 1.6 million or so distinct CDR3 sequences, around 35% seen only once; the top ten take approximately 10%. Only a few counts were recorded for this clonotype. V dropped 6 bases and J dropped 4 bases, with 16 bases sitting between them. Germline V gene lookup returns CDR1 DFQATT and CDR2 SNEGSKA (reference sequence). The CDR3 is 13 amino acids.

The chain employs TRBV20-1 and TRBJ2-7, with a possible D match to TRBD2 (6 bases). This clonotype originated in a woman in her twenties or thirties in good health. Input material: blood. The CDR3 is CSAGRGLAYEQYF. The CDR3 nucleotides read TGCAGTGCAGGAAGGGGACTTGCATACGAGCAGTACTTC.